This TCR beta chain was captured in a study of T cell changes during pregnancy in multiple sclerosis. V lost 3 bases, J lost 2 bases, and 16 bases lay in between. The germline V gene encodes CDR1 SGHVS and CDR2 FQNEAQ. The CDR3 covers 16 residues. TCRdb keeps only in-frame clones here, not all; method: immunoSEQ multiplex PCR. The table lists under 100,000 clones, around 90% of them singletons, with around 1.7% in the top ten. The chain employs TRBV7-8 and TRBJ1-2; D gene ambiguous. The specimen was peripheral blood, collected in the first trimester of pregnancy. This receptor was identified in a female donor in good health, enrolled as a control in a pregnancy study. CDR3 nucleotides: TGTGCCAGCAGCTTTCGGCGGGTCCAGTTGAACTATGGCTACACCTTC. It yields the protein CASSFRRVQLNYGYTF.